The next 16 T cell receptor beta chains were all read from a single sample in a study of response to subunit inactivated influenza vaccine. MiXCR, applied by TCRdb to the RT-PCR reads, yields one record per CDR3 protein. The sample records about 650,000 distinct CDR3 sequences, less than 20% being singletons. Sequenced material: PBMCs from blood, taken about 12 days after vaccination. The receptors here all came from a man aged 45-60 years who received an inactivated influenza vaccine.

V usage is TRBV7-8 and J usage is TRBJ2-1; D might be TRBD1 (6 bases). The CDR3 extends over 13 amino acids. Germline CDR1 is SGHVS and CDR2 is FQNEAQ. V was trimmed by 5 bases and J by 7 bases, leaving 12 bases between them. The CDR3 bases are TGTGCCAGCAGCGTTGACAGGTCTAATGAGCAGTTCTTC. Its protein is CASSVDRSNEQFF.

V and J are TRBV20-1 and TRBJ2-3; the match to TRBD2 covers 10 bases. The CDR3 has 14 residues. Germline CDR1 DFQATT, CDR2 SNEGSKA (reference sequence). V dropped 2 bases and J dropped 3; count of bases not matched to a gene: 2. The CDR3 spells CSARTGLATDTQYF. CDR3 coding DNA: TGCAGTGCTAGAACGGGACTAGCGACAGATACGCAGTATTTT.

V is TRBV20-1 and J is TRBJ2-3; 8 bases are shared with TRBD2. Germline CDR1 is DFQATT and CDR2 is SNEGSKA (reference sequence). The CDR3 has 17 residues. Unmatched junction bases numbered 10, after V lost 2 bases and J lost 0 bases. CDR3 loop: CSARPRGGNGSTDTQYF. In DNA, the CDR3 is TGCAGTGCTAGACCTCGGGGGGGGAACGGCAGCACAGATACGCAGTATTTT.

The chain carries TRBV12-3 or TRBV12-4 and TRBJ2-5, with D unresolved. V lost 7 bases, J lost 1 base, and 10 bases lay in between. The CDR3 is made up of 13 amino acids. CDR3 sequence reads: CASKHSSQETQYF. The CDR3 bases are TGTGCCAGCAAACACAGCTCCCAAGAGACCCAGTACTTC.

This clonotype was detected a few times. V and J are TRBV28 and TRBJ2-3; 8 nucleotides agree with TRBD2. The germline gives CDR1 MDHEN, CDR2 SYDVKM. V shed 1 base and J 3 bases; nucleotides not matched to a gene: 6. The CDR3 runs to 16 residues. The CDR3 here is CASSLFGTRVTDTQYF. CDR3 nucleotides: TGTGCCAGCAGTTTATTTGGGACTAGAGTGACAGATACGCAGTATTTT. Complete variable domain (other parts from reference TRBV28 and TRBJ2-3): DVKVTQSSRYLVKRTGEKVFLECVQDMDHENMFWYRQDPGLGLRLIYFSYDVKMKEKGDIPEGYSVSREKKERFSLILESASTNQTSMYLCASSLFGTRVTDTQYFGPGTRLTVL.

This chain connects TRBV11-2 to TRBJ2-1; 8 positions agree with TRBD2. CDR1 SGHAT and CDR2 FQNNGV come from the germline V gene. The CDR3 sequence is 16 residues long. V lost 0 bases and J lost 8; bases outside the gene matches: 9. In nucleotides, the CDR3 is TGTGCCAGCAGCTTAGACGGACTAGCCCGTTCCTATGAGCAGTTCTTC. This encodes CASSLDGLARSYEQFF.

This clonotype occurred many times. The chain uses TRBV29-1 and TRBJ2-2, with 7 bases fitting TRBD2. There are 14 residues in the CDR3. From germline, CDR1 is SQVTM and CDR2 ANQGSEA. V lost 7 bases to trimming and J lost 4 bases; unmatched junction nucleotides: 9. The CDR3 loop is CSALGGSITGELFF. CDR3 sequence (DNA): TGCAGCGCCCTAGGCGGGAGCATCACCGGGGAGCTGTTTTTT.

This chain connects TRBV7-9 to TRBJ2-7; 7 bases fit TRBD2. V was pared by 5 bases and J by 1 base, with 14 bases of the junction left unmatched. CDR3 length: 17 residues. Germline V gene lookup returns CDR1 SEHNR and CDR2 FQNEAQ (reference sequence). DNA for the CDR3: TGTGCCAGCAGCCGCGCGACCAGAACTAGCGCGTCCTACGAGCAGTACTTC. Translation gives CASSRATRTSASYEQYF.

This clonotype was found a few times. Here the CDR3 reads CASSLYGLNSPLHF. In DNA form, the CDR3 reads TGTGCCAGCAGCTTATATGGGCTCAATTCACCCCTCCACTTT. The chain carries TRBV7-9 and TRBJ1-6; D remains unclear. Trimming removed 2 bases from V and 7 bases from J, with 9 bases in between. This CDR3 region has 14 residues. Per germline, CDR1 SEHNR and CDR2 FQNEAQ (reference sequence).

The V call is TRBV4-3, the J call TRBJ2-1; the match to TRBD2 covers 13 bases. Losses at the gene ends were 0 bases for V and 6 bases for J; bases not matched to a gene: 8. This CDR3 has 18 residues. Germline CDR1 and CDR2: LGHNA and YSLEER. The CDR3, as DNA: TGCGCCAGCAGCCAAGAAATACTAGCGGGAGGGCGCCGCAATGAGCAGTTCTTC. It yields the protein CASSQEILAGGRRNEQFF.

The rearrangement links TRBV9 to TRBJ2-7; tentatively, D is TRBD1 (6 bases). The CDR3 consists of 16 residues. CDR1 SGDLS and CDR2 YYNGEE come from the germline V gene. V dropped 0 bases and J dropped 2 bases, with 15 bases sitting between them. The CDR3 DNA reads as TGTGCCAGCAGCGTAGAGCTAGGAACAGGGACCTACGAGCAGTACTTC. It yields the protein CASSVELGTGTYEQYF.

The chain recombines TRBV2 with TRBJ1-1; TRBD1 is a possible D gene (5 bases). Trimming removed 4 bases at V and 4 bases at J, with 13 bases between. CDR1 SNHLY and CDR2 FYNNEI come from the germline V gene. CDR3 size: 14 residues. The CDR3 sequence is CASSVGQGSTEAFF. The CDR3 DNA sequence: TGTGCCAGCAGTGTCGGCCAGGGTAGCACTGAAGCTTTCTTT.

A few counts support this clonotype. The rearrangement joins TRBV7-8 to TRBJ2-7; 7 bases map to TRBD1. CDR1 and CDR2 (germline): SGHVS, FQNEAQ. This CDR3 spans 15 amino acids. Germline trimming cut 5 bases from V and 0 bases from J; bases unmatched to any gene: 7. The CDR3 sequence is CASSPTGRLSYEQYF. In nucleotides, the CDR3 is TGTGCCAGCAGCCCGACAGGGCGACTCTCCTACGAGCAGTACTTC.

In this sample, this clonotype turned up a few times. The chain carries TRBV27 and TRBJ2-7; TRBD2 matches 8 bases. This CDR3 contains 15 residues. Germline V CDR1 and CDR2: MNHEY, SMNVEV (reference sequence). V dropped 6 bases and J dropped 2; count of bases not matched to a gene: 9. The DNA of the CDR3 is TGTGCCAGCAGGGAAGGACTAGCAGGACCCTACGAGCAGTACTTC. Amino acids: CASREGLAGPYEQYF.

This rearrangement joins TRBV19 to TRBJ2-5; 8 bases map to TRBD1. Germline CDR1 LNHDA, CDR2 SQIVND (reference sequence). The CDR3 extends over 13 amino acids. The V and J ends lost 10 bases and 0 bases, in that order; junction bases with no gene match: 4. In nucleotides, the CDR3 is TGTGCCAACGGGACAGGACACCAAGAGACCCAGTACTTC. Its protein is CANGTGHQETQYF. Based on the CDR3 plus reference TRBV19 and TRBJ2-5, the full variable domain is DGGITQSPKYLFRKEGQNVTLSCEQNLNHDAMYWYRQDPGQGLRLIYYSQIVNDFQKGDIAEGYSVSREKKESFPLTVTSAQKNPTAFYLCANGTGHQETQYFGPGTRLLVL.

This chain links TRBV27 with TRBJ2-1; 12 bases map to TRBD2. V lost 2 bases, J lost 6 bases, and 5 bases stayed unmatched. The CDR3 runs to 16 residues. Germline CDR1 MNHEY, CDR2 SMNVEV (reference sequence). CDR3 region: CASSLMTSGRSNEQFF. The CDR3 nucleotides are TGTGCCAGCAGTTTAATGACTAGCGGGAGATCCAATGAGCAGTTCTTC.